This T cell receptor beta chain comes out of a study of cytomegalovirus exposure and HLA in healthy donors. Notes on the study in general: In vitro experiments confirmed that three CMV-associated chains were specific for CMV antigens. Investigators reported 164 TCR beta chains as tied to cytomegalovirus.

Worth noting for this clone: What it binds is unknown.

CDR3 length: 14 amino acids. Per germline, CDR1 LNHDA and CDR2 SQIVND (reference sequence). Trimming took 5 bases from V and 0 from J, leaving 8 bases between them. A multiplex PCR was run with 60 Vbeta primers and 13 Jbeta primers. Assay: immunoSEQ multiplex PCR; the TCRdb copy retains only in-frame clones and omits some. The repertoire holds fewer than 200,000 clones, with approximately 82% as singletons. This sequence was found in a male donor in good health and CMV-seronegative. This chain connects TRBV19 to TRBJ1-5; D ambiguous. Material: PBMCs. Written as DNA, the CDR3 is TGTGCCAGTAGTCCCAACTATAGCAATCAGCCCCAGCATTTT. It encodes CASSPNYSNQPQHF.